What follows is one TCR beta chain and its context. Its binding antigen is unknown. No base quality values were provided; no much bigger clone lies one nucleotide off. The sample comes from a study of blood T cell repertoires in COVID-19 (dated by TCRdb to the early 2020s). Study-level background: Samples covering the acute and convalescent phases of COVID-19 were provided by collaborators in the United States, Italy and Spain. The samples were drawn from two sources: the first 160 participants of the ongoing ImmuneRACE study, and 1,000 to 1,500 subjects contributed by 6 global collaborators. The prospective study material was composed of cDNA or gDNA derived from T cells, B-cell-depleted T cells, or PBMCs. Where available, HLA class I and class II types were obtained from metadata supplied by the sample provider rather than from assay-based typing. The repertoires were made available in a free public database intended to serve as a resource for research on the immune response to SARS-CoV-2. Sample metadata almost always included a de-identified subject ID, COVID-19 status, age in years and sex. Subjects who had been exposed to COVID-19, were actively infected with it, or had recovered from it provided the deeply sampled blood TCRbeta repertoires that made up the dataset.

Based on the germline V gene, the CDR1 and CDR2 sequences are MDHEN and SYDVKM. Trimming at the junction amounts to 1 base on V and 4 bases on J, and the germline ends lie 8 bases apart. From the cysteine up to the phenylalanine, the CDR3 has a length of 15 residues. The entry retains the CDR3 DNA only, 45 bases that are in frame from base 1. Another Seattle source contributed samples from volunteer blood donors who had recovered from COVID-19. Each collaborating institution followed its own protocols to collect whole blood in K2EDTA tubes. Collaborator samples were shipped for TCRbeta analysis as frozen whole blood, isolated PBMCs, or DNA extracted from either sample type. What the study reported, not specific to this receptor: The quantity of clinical and demographic metadata differed by source and by participant and was supplied without curation.

TCRbeta CDR3 regions were amplified from genomic DNA using the immunoSEQ Assay, a bias-controlled multiplex PCR. From the authors' description of their analysis: Within the assay, amplification of reference gene primers was used to estimate how many nucleated cells each sample contained. Sequence reads were collapsed and filtered to measure the absolute abundance of every unique TCRbeta CDR3 rearrangement. For each sample, productive Simpson clonality was calculated as the square root of Simpson's diversity index over productive rearrangements. Imported from immuneACCESS, the table was reduced by TCRdb to in-frame sequences with V and J called. These copies leave out some clones; in studies compared against another copy, an unresolved V gene accounts for under half, and the cause of the remainder is not known. The V and J calls and the clone size are those of that table, but D and trimming were determined from the DNA. This sample is represented by about 250,000 clones; about 91% of them were singletons. The ten largest clones add up to about 4.5% of the sample.

This TCR came from a woman aged 40 to 49 who had recovered from COVID-19. Material for sequencing was peripheral blood. This sequence uses TRBV28 and TRBJ1-6; no D gene can be assigned with confidence. The bases are TGTGCCAGCAGTTTATATGGCAGGTATAATTCACCCCTCCACTTT. It is translated as CASSLYGRYNSPLHF.